Listed here are 17 T cell receptor beta chains from one sample, sequenced in a study of T cell responses to AZD1222 COVID-19 vaccine (dated by TCRdb to the early 2020s). The method was the immunoSEQ multiplex PCR assay. TCRdb carries this immuneACCESS record with in-frame sequences only. Its versions omit some clonotypes, under half of them owing to an unresolved V gene in the studies checked, with the rest unexplained. The sample yields about 120,000 clones; 85% to 90% were counted once. The ten largest account for around 22% of the sample. The intended sense of this specimen's time point label: baseline before first vaccination. The source material was peripheral blood, sampled on day 0 of AZD1222 vaccination. The source of these receptors is an adult in good health.

To note about this clone: Distinct nucleotide sequences in the sample also encode this CDR3. The CDR3: CASSPSYRVMGGTEAFF. CDR3 sequence (DNA): TGTGCCAGCAGTCCTAGTTACAGGGTTATGGGAGGGACTGAAGCTTTCTTT. The chain combines TRBV5-5 with TRBJ1-1, with TRBD1 as a possible D gene (6 bases). This CDR3 region has 17 residues. The V end was cut by 5 bases, the J end by 5 bases, with 25 bases between. CDR1 is SGHKS and CDR2 is YYEKEE in the germline V gene (reference sequence). The entire variable domain, with the rest obtained from reference TRBV5-5 and TRBJ1-1, is as follows: DAGVTQSPTHLIKTRGQQVTLRCSPISGHKSVSWYQQVLGQGPQFIFQYYEKEERGRGNFPDRFSARQFPNYSSELNVNALLLGDSALYLCASSPSYRVMGGTEAFFGQGTRLTVV.

The chain has TRBV6-5 and TRBJ2-1; D may be TRBD2 (8 bases). Germline CDR1 and CDR2: MNHEY and SVGAGI. Between the trimmed V and J ends, which lost 5 bases and 7 bases, there was a span of 15 bases. The CDR3 totals 14 residues. The CDR3 bases are TGTGCCAGCAGTAGACAGGGCGGGGGGAATGAGCAGTTCTTC. Protein product: CASSRQGGGNEQFF.

This chain uses TRBV18 with TRBJ2-7; 7 positions agree with TRBD2. Trimming removed 6 bases from V and 3 bases from J; junction bases left unmatched: 2. CDR1 KGHSH and CDR2 LQKENI come from the germline V gene. This CDR3 is built from 12 residues. The CDR3 is CASSGEGYEQYF. CDR3 nucleotides: TGTGCCAGCTCCGGGGAGGGCTACGAGCAGTACTTC.

The chain couples TRBV19 to TRBJ2-7; D perhaps matches TRBD1 (6 bases). Trimming removed 5 bases at V and 2 bases at J, with 10 bases between. This CDR3 has 13 residues. Germline V gene sequence: CDR1 LNHDA, CDR2 SQIVND (reference sequence). The CDR3 loop reads CASSVGHTYEQYF. In nucleotides, the CDR3 is TGTGCCAGTAGTGTGGGACATACCTACGAGCAGTACTTC.

The chain recombines TRBV11-2 with TRBJ1-2, with a possible D match to TRBD1 (5 bases). V gave up 6 bases and J gave up 3 bases, with 20 bases separating them. The CDR3 loop spans 16 amino acids. Germline assignment: CDR1 SGHAT and CDR2 FQNNGV. The CDR3 reads CASSKTGRDPHYGYTF. DNA for the CDR3: TGTGCCAGCAGTAAGACGGGCAGGGATCCTCACTATGGCTACACCTTC.

The J gene is TRBJ1-2, the V gene TRBV5-1; D may be TRBD1 (5 bases). CDR3 length: 13 residues. Looked up from germline, CDR1 is SGHRS and CDR2 is YFSETQ. Trimming took 3 bases from V and 6 from J, leaving 12 bases between them. CDR3 region: CASSWGGSDGYTF. The CDR3 DNA is TGCGCCAGCAGCTGGGGGGGATCCGATGGCTACACCTTC.

This clone has a handful of counts. The J gene is TRBJ1-1, the V gene TRBV9; D gene uncertain. Germline values: CDR1 SGDLS, CDR2 YYNGEE. This CDR3 spans 13 amino acids. V lost 3 bases, J lost 5 bases, and 11 bases lay in between. This chain's CDR3 is CASSEYSETEAFF. The CDR3 DNA reads TGTGCCAGCAGCGAGTACAGCGAGACTGAAGCTTTCTTT.

The J gene is TRBJ2-3, the V gene TRBV2; D might be TRBD1 (8 bases). V lost 4 bases and J lost 11, with 19 bases in between. The germline V gene encodes CDR1 SNHLY and CDR2 FYNNEI. The CDR3 has 14 amino acids. CDR3 region: CASSAPGSGTGQYF. CDR3 sequence (DNA): TGTGCCAGCAGTGCCCCCGGCAGCGGGACAGGGCAGTATTTT.

V and J are TRBV29-1 and TRBJ2-4; D gene ambiguous. Germline V lookup: CDR1 SQVTM, CDR2 ANQGSEA. The CDR3 totals 12 residues. Trimming stripped 7 bases from V and 0 bases from J, with 7 bases between. DNA for the CDR3: TGCAGCGGTCGAATAGCCAAAAACATTCAGTACTTC. Translation: CSGRIAKNIQYF. Full variable domain (outside the CDR3, taken from reference TRBV29-1 and TRBJ2-4): SAVISQKPSRDICQRGTSLTIQCQVDSQVTMMFWYRQQPGQSLTLIATANQGSEATYESGFVIDKFPISRPNLTFSTLTVSNMSPEDSSIYLCSGRIAKNIQYFGAGTRLSVL.

The genes are TRBV18 and TRBJ2-4; 7 bases map to TRBD1. Trimming at V came to 1 base and at J to 0 bases, leaving 3 bases not matched to a gene. In germline, CDR1 is KGHSH, CDR2 LQKENI. The CDR3 runs 16 residues. CDR3 amino acids: CASSPQGAPAKNIQYF. The CDR3 region has the DNA TGTGCCAGCTCACCACAGGGGGCACCAGCCAAAAACATTCAGTACTTC.

This sequence joins TRBV27 and TRBJ1-4, with D perhaps matching TRBD1 (5 bases). V was shortened by 3 bases and J by 8 bases, with 13 bases between the two germline ends. The germline CDR1 and CDR2 sequences are MNHEY and SMNVEV (reference sequence). The CDR3 runs to 14 residues. The CDR3 DNA is TGTGCCAGCAGTTTTGGGGGTCAGCGGGAAAAACTGTTTTTT. Protein sequence: CASSFGGQREKLFF.

As concerns this clone: This sample includes further DNA sequences coding for the same CDR3. The chain is built from TRBV9 and TRBJ1-4; possible D gene TRBD1, 5 bases. V gave up 0 bases and J gave up 5 bases, with 8 bases separating them. Germline V gene data show CDR1 as SGDLS and CDR2 as YYNGEE. CDR3 length: 14 residues. The CDR3 loop is CASSVGQINEKLFF. The CDR3 nucleotides read TGTGCCAGCAGCGTAGGACAGATAAATGAAAAACTGTTTTTT.

This clone appeared a single time. The rearrangement links TRBV19 to TRBJ2-1, with a tentative D call TRBD2 (6 bases). Germline V gives CDR1 LNHDA, CDR2 SQIVND (reference sequence). Trimming shortened V by 3 bases and J by 2 bases, and 11 bases separated the two germline ends. This CDR3 contains 15 residues. CDR3 loop: CASSISGSAYNEQFF. For the CDR3, the DNA is TGTGCCAGTAGTATCAGCGGGTCGGCCTACAATGAGCAGTTCTTC.

This chain uses TRBV5-1 with TRBJ1-2; D gene uncertain. V was trimmed by 5 bases and J by 1 base, leaving 12 bases between them. This CDR3 is 14 amino acids long. The germline CDR1 and CDR2 sequences are SGHRS and YFSETQ. CDR3 DNA sequence: TGCGCCAGCAGTAAAACGGATATTAACTATGGCTACACCTTC. It translates to CASSKTDINYGYTF. Full variable domain (rest looked up from reference TRBV5-1 and TRBJ1-2): KAGVTQTPRYLIKTRGQQVTLSCSPISGHRSVSWYQQTPGQGLQFLFEYFSETQRNKGNFPGRFSGRQFSNSRSEMNVSTLELGDSALYLCASSKTDINYGYTFGSGTRLTVV.

V usage is TRBV19 and J usage is TRBJ1-1; D remains ambiguous. CDR1 LNHDA and CDR2 SQIVND come from the germline V gene (reference sequence). Trimming left V 0 bases short and J 6 bases short, with 14 bases between. CDR3 size: 15 residues. CDR3 DNA: TGTGCCAGTAGTATAGAAGTCCGGGTCTGGGCTGAAGCTTTCTTT. Its translation is CASSIEVRVWAEAFF.

The chain links TRBV4-2 to TRBJ1-4, with TRBD1 identical over 8 bases. This CDR3 is 15 amino acids long. Germline CDR1 reads LGHNA; CDR2 reads YNFKEQ. The V and J ends lost 0 bases and 7 bases, in that order; junction bases with no gene match: 4. The CDR3 loop reads CASSQDPTGGEKLFF. Written as DNA, the CDR3 is TGTGCCAGCAGCCAAGATCCAACAGGGGGTGAAAAACTGTTTTTT.

The genes are TRBV30 and TRBJ2-1, with 10 nucleotides matching TRBD2. The CDR3 has 14 amino acids. CDR1 GTSNPN and CDR2 SVGIG come from the germline V gene (reference sequence). V shed 0 bases and J 9 bases; nucleotides not matched to a gene: 5. The CDR3 here is CAWSVPSGGTEQFF. CDR3 nucleotide sequence: TGTGCCTGGAGTGTCCCTAGCGGGGGCACTGAGCAGTTCTTC.